This section outlines one T cell receptor (beta chain) sequence together with its context. The sample originates from a study of blood T cell repertoires in COVID-19. The CDR3 totals 11 residues. The V and J ends lost 4 bases and 1 base respectively, with 5 bases between them. Germline loops: CDR1 DFQATT, CDR2 SNEGSKA (reference sequence). Repertoires were generated with immunoSEQ multiplex PCR, while TCRdb's copy carries only in-frame clones and drops some. This table holds under 60,000 clones, over 65% found once. This receptor was taken from a human donor in a cohort sampled during active COVID-19. This rearrangement joins TRBV20-1 to TRBJ2-7; D unclear. Sequencing was carried out using peripheral blood. CDR3 DNA: TGCAGTGCTACCCGTTCCTACGAGCAGTACTTC. It codes for CSATRSYEQYF.